This entry is about one T cell receptor beta chain. The V gene's germline CDR1 is MGHDK and CDR2 SYGVNS. This CDR3 spans 16 amino acids. Unmatched junction bases numbered 8, after V lost 3 bases and J lost 5 bases. This entry comes from a study of blood T cell repertoires in COVID-19. Study background: PBMCs, B-cell-depleted T cells, or T cells were the source of the cDNA or gDNA that made up the material.

Some clones are missing from TCRdb's copy, which holds only in-frame ones; the method was immunoSEQ multiplex PCR. This table has around 59,000 clones, about 70% appearing once. The receptor was isolated from a woman between 50 and 59 years old with active or convalescent COVID-19. V gene TRBV25-1 combines with J gene TRBJ2-5; 11 bases line up with TRBD1. Material: peripheral blood. The CDR3 DNA is TGTGCCAGCAGTGACGGCGGGACAGGGGGTAAGGAGACCCAGTACTTC. Translating gives CASSDGGTGGKETQYF.